This T cell receptor (beta chain) was obtained from a study of shared clonotypes between healthy human individuals. Study at large: Every donor yielded three CD4 naive, three CD4 memory, two CD8 naive and one CD8 memory plate.

The protocol was immunoSEQ multiplex PCR, while the TCRdb copy is restricted to in-frame clones and leaves out a portion. Here the sample spans approximately 340,000 clones, less than 75% being singletons. This clone showed up just a few times. This specimen includes other DNA sequences encoding the same CDR3. V lost 2 bases to trimming and J lost 5 bases, with 9 bases between them. From germline, CDR1 is SEHNR and CDR2 FQNEAQ (reference sequence). This CDR3 region has 13 residues. Sequenced: memory CD4+ T cells sorted from blood. Subset indicated: CD45RA-negative fraction. The receptor was isolated from a man under 40 in good health. The genes are TRBV7-9 and TRBJ1-1; D is perhaps TRBD1 (5 bases). CDR3 protein: CASSLTGDTEAFF. The CDR3 nucleotides read TGTGCCAGCAGCTTAACAGGTGATACTGAAGCTTTCTTT. The whole variable domain, filled in from reference TRBV7-9 and TRBJ1-1, reads DTGVSQNPRHKITKRGQNVTFRCDPISEHNRLYWYRQTLGQGPEFLTYFQNEAQLEKSRLLSDRFSAERPKGSFSTLEIQRTEQGDSAMYLCASSLTGDTEAFFGQGTRLTVV.